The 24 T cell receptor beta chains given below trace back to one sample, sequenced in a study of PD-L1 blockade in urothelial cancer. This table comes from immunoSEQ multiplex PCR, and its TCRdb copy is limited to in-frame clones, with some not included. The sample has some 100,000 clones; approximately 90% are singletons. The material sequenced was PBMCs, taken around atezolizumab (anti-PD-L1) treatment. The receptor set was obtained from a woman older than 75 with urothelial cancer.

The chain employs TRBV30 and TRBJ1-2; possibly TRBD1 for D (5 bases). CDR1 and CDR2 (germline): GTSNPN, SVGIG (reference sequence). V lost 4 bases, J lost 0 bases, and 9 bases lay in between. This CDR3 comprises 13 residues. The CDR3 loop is CAWTGLANYGYTF. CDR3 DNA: TGTGCCTGGACAGGGTTAGCTAACTATGGCTACACCTTC.

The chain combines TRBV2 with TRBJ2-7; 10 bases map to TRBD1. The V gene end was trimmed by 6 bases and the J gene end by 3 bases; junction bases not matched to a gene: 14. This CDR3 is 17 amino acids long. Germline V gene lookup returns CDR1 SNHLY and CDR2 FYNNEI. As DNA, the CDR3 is TGTGCCAGCAGAACGAATCCGGGACAGGGGAGTCTCTACGAGCAGTACTTC. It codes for CASRTNPGQGSLYEQYF.

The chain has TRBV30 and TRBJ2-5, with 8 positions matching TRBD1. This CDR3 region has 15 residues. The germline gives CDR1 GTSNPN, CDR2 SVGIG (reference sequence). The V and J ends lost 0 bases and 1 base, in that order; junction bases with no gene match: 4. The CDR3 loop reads CAWSVQGGSQETQYF. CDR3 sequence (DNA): TGTGCCTGGAGTGTACAGGGGGGCAGCCAAGAGACCCAGTACTTC.

CDR3 loop: CASSRGLAGEETQYF. As DNA, the CDR3 is TGTGCCAGCAGCCGGGGACTAGCGGGAGAAGAGACCCAGTACTTC. The chain is built from TRBV5-6 and TRBJ2-5; the match to TRBD2 covers 14 bases. This CDR3 spans 15 amino acids. Looked up from germline, CDR1 is SGHDT and CDR2 is YYEEEE. The V and J ends lost 4 bases and 3 bases, in that order; junction bases with no gene match: 2. Looking up the rest from reference TRBV5-6 and TRBJ2-5 gives the full variable domain: DAGVTQSPTHLIKTRGQQVTLRCSPKSGHDTVSWYQQALGQGPQFIFQYYEEEERQRGNFPDRFSGHQFPNYSSELNVNALLLGDSALYLCASSRGLAGEETQYFGPGTRLLVL.

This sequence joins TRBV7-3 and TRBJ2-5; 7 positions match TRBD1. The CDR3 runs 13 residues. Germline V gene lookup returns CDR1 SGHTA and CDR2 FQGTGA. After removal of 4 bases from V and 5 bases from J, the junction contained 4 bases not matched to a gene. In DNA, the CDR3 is TGTGCCAGCAGCTCGGGACAGATGGAGACCCAGTACTTC. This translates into CASSSGQMETQYF.

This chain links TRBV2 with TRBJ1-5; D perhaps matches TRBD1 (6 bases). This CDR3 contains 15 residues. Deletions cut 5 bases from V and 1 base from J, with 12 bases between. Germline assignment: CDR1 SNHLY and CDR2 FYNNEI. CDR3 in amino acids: CASSTQGNSNQPQHF. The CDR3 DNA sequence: TGTGCCAGCAGTACACAGGGAAACAGCAATCAGCCCCAGCATTTT.

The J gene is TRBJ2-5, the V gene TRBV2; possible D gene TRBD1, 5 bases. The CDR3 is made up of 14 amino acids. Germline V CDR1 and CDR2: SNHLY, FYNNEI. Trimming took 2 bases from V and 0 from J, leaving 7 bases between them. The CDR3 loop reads CASSERQYQETQYF. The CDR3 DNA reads TGTGCCAGCAGTGAACGACAGTACCAAGAGACCCAGTACTTC.

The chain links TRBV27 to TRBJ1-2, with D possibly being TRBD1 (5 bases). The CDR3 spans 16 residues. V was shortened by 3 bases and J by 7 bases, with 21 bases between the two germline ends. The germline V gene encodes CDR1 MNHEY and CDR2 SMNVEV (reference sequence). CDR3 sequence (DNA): TGTGCCAGCAGTTTCGGTTATCGCCGGGGGGATGGTGGCTACACCTTC. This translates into CASSFGYRRGDGGYTF.

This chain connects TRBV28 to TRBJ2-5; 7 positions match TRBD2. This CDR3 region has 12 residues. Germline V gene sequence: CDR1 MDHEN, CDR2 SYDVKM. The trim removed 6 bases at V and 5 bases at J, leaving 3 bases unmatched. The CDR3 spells CASRSAGETQYF. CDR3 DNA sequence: TGTGCCAGCAGGTCAGCGGGGGAGACCCAGTACTTC. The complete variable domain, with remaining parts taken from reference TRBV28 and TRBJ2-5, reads DVKVTQSSRYLVKRTGEKVFLECVQDMDHENMFWYRQDPGLGLRLIYFSYDVKMKEKGDIPEGYSVSREKKERFSLILESASTNQTSMYLCASRSAGETQYFGPGTRLLVL.

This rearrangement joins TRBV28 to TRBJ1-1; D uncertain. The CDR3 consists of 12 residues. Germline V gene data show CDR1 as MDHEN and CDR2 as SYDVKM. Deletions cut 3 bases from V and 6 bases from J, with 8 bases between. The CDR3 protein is CASSLRWAEAFF. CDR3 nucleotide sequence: TGTGCCAGCAGTTTGAGGTGGGCTGAAGCTTTCTTT.

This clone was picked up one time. This CDR3 reads CASSLWADTNEKLFF. The CDR3 DNA sequence: TGCGCCAGCAGCTTGTGGGCAGACACTAATGAAAAACTGTTTTTT. V gene TRBV5-1 combines with J gene TRBJ1-4; no reliable D call. Trimming stripped 1 base from V and 2 bases from J, with 9 bases between. The CDR3 extends over 15 amino acids. The germline CDR1 and CDR2 sequences are SGHRS and YFSETQ.

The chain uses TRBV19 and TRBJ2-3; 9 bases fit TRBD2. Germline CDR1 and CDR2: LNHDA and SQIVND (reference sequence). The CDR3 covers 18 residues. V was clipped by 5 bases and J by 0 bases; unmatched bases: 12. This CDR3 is CASSPVAGVVPSTDTQYF. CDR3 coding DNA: TGTGCCAGTAGTCCAGTAGCGGGAGTAGTTCCCAGCACAGATACGCAGTATTTT. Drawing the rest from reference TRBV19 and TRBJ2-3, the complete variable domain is DGGITQSPKYLFRKEGQNVTLSCEQNLNHDAMYWYRQDPGQGLRLIYYSQIVNDFQKGDIAEGYSVSREKKESFPLTVTSAQKNPTAFYLCASSPVAGVVPSTDTQYFGPGTRLTVL.

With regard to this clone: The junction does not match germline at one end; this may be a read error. In nucleotides, the CDR3 is TGCAGTGCAAGAGGAGCTTATGAGCAGTTCTTC. Encoded protein: CSARGAYEQFF. V gene TRBV20-1 combines with J gene TRBJ2-1, with unresolved D. This CDR3 region has 11 residues. CDR1 is DFQATT, CDR2 SNEGSKA, per germline (reference sequence).

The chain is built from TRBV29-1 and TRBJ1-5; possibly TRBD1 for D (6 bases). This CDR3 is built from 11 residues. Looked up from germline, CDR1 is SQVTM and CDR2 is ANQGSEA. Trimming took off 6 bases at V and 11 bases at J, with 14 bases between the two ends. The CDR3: CSVGGGSAQHF. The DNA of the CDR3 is TGCAGCGTGGGGGGGGGCTCGGCCCAGCATTTT.

CDR3 coding DNA: TGTGCCAGCACACTTTATGGAATCGGACAGTCTAATGAAAAACTGTTTTTT. It encodes CASTLYGIGQSNEKLFF. The chain uses TRBV7-2 and TRBJ1-4; D perhaps matches TRBD1 (6 bases). The CDR3 has 17 residues. Germline CDR1 is SGHTA and CDR2 is FQGNSA. The V end was cut by 7 bases, the J end by 3 bases, with 21 bases between.

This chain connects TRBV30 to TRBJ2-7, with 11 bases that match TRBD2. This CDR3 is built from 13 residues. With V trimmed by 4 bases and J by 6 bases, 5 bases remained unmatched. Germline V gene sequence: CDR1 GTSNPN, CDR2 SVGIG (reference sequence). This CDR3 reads CAWNPLAGGEQYF. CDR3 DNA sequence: TGTGCCTGGAACCCTCTAGCGGGAGGCGAGCAGTACTTC.

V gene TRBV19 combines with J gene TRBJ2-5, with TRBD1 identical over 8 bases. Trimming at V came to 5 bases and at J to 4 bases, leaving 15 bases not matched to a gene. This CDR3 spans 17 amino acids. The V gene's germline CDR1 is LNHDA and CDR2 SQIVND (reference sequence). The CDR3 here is CASSLSTPGTGRETQYF. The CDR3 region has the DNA TGTGCCAGTAGTCTATCCACCCCCGGGACAGGTAGAGAGACCCAGTACTTC. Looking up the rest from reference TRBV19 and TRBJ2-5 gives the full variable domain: DGGITQSPKYLFRKEGQNVTLSCEQNLNHDAMYWYRQDPGQGLRLIYYSQIVNDFQKGDIAEGYSVSREKKESFPLTVTSAQKNPTAFYLCASSLSTPGTGRETQYFGPGTRLLVL.

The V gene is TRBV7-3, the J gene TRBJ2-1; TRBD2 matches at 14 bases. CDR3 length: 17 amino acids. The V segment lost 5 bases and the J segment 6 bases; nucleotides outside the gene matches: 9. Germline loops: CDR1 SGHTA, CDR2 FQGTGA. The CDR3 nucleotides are TGTGCCAGCAGCCCGACTAGCGGGAGGGCCTGGGGCAATGAGCAGTTCTTC. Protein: CASSPTSGRAWGNEQFF.

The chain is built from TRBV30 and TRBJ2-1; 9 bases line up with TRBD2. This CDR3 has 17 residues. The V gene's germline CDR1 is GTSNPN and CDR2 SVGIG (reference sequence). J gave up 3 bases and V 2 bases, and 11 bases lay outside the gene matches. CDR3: CAWSLSSGRKFYNEQFF. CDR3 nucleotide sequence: TGTGCCTGGAGTCTGAGTAGCGGGAGAAAATTCTACAATGAGCAGTTCTTC. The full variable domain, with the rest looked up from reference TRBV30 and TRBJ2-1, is SQTIHQWPATLVQPVGSPLSLECTVEGTSNPNLYWYRQAAGRGLQLLFYSVGIGQISSEVPQNLSASRPQDRQFILSSKKLLLSDSGFYLCAWSLSSGRKFYNEQFFGPGTRLTVL.

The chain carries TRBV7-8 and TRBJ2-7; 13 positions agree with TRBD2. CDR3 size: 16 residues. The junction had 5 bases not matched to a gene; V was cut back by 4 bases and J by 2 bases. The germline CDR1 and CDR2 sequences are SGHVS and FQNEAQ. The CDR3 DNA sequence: TGTGCCAGCAGCTCCCTGACTAGCGGGAGGACCTACGAGCAGTACTTC. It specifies CASSSLTSGRTYEQYF.

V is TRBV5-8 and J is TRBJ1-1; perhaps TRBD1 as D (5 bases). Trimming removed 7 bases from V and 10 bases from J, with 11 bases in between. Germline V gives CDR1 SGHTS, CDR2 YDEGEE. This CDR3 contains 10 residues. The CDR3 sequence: CASGGGRAFF. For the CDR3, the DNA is TGTGCCAGCGGGGGGGGTAGAGCTTTCTTT.

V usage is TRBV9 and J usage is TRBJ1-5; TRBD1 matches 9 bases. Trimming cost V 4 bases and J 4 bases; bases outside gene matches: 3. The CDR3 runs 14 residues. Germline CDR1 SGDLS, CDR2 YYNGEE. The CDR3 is CASSLGQGNQPQHF. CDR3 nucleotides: TGTGCCAGCAGCCTGGGACAGGGTAATCAGCCCCAGCATTTT.

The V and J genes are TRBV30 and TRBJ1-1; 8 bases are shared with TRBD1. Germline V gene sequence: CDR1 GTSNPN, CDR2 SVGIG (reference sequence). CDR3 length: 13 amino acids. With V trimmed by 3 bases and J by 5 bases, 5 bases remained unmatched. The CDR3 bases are TGTGCCTGGAGCCGACAGGGGAGTACTGAAGCTTTCTTT. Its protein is CAWSRQGSTEAFF.

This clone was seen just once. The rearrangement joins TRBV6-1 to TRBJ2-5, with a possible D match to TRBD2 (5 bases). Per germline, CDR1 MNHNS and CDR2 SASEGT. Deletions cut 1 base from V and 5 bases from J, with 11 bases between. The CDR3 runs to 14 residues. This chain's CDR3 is CASSEDRGWETQYF. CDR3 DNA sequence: TGTGCCAGCAGTGAAGACAGAGGGTGGGAGACCCAGTACTTC.